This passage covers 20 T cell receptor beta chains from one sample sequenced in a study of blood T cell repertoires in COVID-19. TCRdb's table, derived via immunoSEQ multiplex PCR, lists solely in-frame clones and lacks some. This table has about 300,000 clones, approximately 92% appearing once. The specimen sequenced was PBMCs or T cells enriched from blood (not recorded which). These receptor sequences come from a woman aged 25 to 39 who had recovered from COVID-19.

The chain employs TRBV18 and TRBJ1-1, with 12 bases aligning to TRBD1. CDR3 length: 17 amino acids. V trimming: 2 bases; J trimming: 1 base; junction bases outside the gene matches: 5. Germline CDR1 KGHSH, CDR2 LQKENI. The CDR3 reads CASSPLMGQGANTEAFF. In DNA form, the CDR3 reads TGTGCCAGCTCACCATTGATGGGACAGGGGGCGAACACTGAAGCTTTCTTT.

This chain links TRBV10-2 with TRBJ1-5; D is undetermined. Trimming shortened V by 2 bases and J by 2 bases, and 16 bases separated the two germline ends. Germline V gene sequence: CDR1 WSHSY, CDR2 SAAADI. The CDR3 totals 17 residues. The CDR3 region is CASSERVRKEGNQPQHF. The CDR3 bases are TGCGCCAGCAGTGAGAGGGTTAGGAAGGAGGGCAATCAGCCCCAGCATTTT.

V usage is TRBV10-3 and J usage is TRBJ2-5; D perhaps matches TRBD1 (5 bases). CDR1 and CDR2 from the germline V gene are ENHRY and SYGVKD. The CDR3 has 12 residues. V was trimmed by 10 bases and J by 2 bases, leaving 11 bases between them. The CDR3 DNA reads TGTGCCACCGGACAACAACAAGAGACCCAGTACTTC. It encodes CATGQQQETQYF.

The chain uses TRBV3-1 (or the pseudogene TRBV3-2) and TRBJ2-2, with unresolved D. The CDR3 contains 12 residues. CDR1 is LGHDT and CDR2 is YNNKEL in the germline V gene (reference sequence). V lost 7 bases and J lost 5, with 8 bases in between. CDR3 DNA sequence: TGTGCCAGCAATTTAGAAACCGGGGAGCTGTTTTTT. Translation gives CASNLETGELFF.

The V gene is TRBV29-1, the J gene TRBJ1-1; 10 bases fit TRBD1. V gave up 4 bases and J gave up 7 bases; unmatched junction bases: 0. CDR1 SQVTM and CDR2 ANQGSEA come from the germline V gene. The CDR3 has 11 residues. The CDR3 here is CSVGDRGEAFF. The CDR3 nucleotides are TGCAGCGTTGGGGACAGGGGTGAAGCTTTCTTT.

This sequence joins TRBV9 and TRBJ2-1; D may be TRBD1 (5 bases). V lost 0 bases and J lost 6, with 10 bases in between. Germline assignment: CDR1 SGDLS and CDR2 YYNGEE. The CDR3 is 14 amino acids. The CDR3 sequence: CASSVGVTVNEQFF. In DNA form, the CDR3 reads TGTGCCAGCAGCGTAGGGGTGACAGTCAATGAGCAGTTCTTC.

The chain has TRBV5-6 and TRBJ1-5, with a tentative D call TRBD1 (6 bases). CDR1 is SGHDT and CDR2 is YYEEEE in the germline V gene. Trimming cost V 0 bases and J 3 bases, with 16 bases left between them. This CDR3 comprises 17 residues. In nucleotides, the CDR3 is TGTGCCAGCAGCTTGGCGGCGGGTGGACAGATCAATCAGCCCCAGCATTTT. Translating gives CASSLAAGGQINQPQHF.

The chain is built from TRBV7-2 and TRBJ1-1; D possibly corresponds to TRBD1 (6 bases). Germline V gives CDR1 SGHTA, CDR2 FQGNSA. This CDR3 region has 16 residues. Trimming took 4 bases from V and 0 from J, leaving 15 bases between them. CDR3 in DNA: TGTGCCAGCAGCTCCACAGGGAGCCCCATGAACACTGAAGCTTTCTTT. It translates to CASSSTGSPMNTEAFF.

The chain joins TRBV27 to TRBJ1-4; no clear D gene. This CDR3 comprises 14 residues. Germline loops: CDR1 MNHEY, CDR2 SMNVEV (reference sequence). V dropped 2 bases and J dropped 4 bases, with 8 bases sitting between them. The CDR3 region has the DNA TGTGCCAGCAGTTTACGGACTAATAATGAAAAACTGTTTTTT. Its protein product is CASSLRTNNEKLFF.

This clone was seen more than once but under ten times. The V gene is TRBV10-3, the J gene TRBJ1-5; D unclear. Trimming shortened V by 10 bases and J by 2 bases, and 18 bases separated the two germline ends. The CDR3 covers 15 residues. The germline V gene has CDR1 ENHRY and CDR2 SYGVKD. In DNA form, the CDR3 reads TGTGCCACCGCAGAGGAGCGTCGGGGCAATCAGCCCCAGCATTTT. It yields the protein CATAEERRGNQPQHF.

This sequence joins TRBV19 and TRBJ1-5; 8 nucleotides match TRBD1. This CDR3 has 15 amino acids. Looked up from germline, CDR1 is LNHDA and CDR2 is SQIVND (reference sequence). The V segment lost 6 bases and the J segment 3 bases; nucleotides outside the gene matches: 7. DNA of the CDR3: TGTGCCAGTAGAGTGACAGGGGCGGTCAATCAGCCCCAGCATTTT. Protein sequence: CASRVTGAVNQPQHF.

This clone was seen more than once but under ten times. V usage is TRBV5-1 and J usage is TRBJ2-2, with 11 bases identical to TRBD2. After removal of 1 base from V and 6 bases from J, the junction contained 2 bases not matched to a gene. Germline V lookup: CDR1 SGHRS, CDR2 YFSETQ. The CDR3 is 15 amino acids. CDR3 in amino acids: CASSLTSGSAGELFF. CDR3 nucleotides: TGCGCCAGCAGCTTGACTAGCGGGAGCGCCGGGGAGCTGTTTTTT. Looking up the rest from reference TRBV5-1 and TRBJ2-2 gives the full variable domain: KAGVTQTPRYLIKTRGQQVTLSCSPISGHRSVSWYQQTPGQGLQFLFEYFSETQRNKGNFPGRFSGRQFSNSRSEMNVSTLELGDSALYLCASSLTSGSAGELFFGEGSRLTVL.

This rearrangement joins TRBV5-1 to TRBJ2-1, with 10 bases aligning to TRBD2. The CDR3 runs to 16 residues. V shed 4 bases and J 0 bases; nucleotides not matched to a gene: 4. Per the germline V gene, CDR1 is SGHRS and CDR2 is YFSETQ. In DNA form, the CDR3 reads TGCGCCAGCAGCCTCACTAGCGGGAACTCCTACAATGAGCAGTTCTTC. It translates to CASSLTSGNSYNEQFF.

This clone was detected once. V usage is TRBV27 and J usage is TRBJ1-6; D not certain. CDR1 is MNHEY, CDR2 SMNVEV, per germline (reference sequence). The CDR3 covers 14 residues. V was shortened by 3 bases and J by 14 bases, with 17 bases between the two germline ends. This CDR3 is CASSFSLKRSALHF. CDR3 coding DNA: TGTGCCAGCAGTTTTTCCCTCAAACGCTCGGCCCTCCACTTT.

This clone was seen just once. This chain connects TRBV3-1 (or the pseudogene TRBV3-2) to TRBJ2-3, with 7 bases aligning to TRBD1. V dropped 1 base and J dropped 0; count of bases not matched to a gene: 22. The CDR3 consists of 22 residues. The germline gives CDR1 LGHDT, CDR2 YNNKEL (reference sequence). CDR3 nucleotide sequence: TGTGCCAGCAGCCAAGTTTTCGGACCCACCCGCGACAGGGCTATTAGCACAGATACGCAGTATTTT. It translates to CASSQVFGPTRDRAISTDTQYF.

The CDR3 here is CASSVEEGNEQYF. The CDR3 DNA is TGTGCCAGCAGCGTAGAGGAGGGGAACGAGCAGTACTTC. The chain couples TRBV9 to TRBJ2-7, with a tentative D call TRBD2 (6 bases). The V gene lost 0 bases and the J gene lost 5 bases, with 9 bases spanning the gap. From germline, CDR1 is SGDLS and CDR2 YYNGEE. The CDR3 contains 13 residues.

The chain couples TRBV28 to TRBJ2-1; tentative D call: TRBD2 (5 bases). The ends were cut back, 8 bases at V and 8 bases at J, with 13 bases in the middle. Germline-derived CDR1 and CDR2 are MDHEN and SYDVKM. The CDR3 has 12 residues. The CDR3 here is CASVRPGYEQFF. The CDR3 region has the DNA TGTGCCAGCGTACGTCCGGGGTATGAGCAGTTCTTC.

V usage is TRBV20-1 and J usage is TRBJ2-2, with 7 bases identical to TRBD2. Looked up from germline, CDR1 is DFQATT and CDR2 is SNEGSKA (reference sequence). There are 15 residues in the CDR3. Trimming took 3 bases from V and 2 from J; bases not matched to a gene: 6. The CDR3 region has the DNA TGCAGTGCTAGTAGTTGGGGGGGTAACACCGGGGAGCTGTTTTTT. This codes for CSASSWGGNTGELFF.

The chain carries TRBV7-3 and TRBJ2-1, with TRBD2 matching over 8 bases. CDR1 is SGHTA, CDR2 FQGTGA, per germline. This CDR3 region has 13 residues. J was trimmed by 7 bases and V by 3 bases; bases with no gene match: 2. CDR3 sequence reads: CASSFSGTNEQFF. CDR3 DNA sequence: TGTGCCAGCAGCTTTAGCGGGACTAATGAGCAGTTCTTC. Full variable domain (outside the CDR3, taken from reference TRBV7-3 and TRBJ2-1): GAGVSQTPSNKVTEKGKYVELRCDPISGHTALYWYRQSLGQGPEFLIYFQGTGAADDSGLPNDRFFAVRPEGSVSTLKIQRTERGDSAVYLCASSFSGTNEQFFGPGTRLTVL.

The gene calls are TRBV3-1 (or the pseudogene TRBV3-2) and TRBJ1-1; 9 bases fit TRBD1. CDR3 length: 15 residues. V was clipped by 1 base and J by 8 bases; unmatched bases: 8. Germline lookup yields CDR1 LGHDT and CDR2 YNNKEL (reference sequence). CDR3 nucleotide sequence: TGTGCCAGCAGCCAAGGGGACAGGGTATTGAGGGAAGCTTTCTTT. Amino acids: CASSQGDRVLREAFF.